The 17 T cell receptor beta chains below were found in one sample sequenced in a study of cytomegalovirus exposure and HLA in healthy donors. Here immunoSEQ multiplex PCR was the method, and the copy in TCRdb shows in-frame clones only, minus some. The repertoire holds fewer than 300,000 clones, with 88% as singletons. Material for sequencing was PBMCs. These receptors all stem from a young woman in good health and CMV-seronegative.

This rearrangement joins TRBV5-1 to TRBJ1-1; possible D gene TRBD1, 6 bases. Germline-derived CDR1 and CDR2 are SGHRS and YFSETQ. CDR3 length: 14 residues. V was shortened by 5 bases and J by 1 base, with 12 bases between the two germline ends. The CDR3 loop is CASSSGQPNTEAFF. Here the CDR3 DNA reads TGCGCCAGCAGTTCCGGACAGCCGAACACTGAAGCTTTCTTT.

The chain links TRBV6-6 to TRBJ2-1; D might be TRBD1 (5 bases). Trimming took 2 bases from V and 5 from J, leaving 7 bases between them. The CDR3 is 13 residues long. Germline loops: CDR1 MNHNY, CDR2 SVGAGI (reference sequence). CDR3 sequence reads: CASSYPRDNEQFF. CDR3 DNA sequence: TGTGCCAGCAGTTACCCCAGGGACAATGAGCAGTTCTTC.

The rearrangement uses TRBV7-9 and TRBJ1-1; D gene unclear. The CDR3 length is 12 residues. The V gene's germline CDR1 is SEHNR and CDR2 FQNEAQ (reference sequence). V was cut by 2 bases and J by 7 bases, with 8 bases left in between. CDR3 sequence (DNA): TGTGCCAGCAGCTTACAGGAACTTGAAGCTTTCTTT. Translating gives CASSLQELEAFF.

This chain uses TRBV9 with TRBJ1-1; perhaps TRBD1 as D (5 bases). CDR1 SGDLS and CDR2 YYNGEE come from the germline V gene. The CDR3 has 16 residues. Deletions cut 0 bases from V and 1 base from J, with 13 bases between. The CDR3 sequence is CASSVDWRGTNTEAFF. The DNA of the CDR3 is TGTGCCAGCAGCGTAGATTGGCGGGGGACGAACACTGAAGCTTTCTTT.

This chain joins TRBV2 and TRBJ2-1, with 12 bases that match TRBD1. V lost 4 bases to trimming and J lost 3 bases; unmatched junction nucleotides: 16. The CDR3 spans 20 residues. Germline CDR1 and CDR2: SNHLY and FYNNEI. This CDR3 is CASSAELKGQGARRYNEQFF. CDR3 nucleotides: TGTGCCAGCAGTGCGGAGTTAAAGGGACAGGGGGCGCGCCGCTACAATGAGCAGTTCTTC.

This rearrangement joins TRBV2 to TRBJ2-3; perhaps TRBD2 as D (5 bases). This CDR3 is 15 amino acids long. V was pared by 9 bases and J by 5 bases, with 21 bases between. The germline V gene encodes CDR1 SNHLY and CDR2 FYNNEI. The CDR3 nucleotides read TGTGCCAGTGGCGGGCCGGGAATGGATGGAGATACGCAGTATTTT. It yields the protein CASGGPGMDGDTQYF.

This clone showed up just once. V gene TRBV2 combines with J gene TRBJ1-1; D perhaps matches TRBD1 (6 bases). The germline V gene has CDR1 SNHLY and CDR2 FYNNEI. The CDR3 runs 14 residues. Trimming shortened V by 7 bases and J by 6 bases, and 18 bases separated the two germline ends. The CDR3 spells CASTGGRGRAEAFF. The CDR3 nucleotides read TGTGCCAGCACCGGAGGCAGGGGTCGCGCTGAAGCTTTCTTT.

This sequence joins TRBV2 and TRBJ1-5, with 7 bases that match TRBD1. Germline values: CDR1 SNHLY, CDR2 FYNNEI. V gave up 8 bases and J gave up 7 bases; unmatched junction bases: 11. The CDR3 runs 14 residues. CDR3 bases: TGTGCCAGCGGGACAGCCCCGGGGGGGCAGCCCCAGCATTTT. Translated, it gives CASGTAPGGQPQHF.

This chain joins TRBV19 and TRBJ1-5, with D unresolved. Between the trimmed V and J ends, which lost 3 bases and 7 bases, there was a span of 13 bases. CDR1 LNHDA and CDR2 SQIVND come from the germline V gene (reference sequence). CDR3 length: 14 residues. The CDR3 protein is CASSIEETFQPQHF. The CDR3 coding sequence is TGTGCCAGTAGTATTGAGGAGACCTTCCAGCCCCAGCATTTT. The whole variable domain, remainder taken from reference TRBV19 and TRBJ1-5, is DGGITQSPKYLFRKEGQNVTLSCEQNLNHDAMYWYRQDPGQGLRLIYYSQIVNDFQKGDIAEGYSVSREKKESFPLTVTSAQKNPTAFYLCASSIEETFQPQHFGDGTRLSIL.

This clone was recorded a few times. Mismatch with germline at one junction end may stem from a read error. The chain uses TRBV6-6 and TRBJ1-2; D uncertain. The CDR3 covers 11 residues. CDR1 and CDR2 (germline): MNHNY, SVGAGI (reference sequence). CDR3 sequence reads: CASSKTVGPLF. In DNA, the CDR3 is TGTGCCAGCAGTAAAACAGTGGGCCCACTCTTC.

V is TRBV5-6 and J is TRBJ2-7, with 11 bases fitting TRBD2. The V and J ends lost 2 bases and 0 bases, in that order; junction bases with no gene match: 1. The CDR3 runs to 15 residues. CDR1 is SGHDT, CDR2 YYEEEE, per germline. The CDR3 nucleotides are TGTGCCAGCAGCTTTAGCGGGAGGGCCTCCTACGAGCAGTACTTC. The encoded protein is CASSFSGRASYEQYF. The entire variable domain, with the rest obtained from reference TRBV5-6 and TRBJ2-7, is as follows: DAGVTQSPTHLIKTRGQQVTLRCSPKSGHDTVSWYQQALGQGPQFIFQYYEEEERQRGNFPDRFSGHQFPNYSSELNVNALLLGDSALYLCASSFSGRASYEQYFGPGTRLTVT.

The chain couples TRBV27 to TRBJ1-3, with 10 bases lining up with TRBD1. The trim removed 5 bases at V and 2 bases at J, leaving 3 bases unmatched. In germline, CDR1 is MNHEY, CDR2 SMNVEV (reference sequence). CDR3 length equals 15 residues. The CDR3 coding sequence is TGTGCCAGCAGTGTCGGACAGGGGGCTGGAAACACCATATATTTT. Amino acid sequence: CASSVGQGAGNTIYF.

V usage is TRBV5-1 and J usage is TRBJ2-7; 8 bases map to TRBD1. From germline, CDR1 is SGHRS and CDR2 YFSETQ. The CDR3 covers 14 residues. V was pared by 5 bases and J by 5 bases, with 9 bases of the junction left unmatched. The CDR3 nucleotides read TGCGCCAGCAGTTTACAGGGGGTTGTGAACGAGCAGTACTTC. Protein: CASSLQGVVNEQYF.

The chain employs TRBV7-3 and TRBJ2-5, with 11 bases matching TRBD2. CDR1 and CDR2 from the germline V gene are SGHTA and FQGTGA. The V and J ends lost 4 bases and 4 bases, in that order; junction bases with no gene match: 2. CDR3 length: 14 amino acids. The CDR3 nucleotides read TGTGCCAGCAGCTCAGGACTAGCGGGAGAGACCCAGTACTTC. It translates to CASSSGLAGETQYF.

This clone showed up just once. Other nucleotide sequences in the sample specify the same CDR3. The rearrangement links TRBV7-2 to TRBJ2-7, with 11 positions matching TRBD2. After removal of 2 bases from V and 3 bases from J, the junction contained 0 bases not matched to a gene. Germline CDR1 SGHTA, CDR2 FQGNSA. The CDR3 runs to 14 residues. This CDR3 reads CASSLLAGGYEQYF. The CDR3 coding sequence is TGTGCCAGCAGCTTACTAGCGGGGGGCTACGAGCAGTACTTC.

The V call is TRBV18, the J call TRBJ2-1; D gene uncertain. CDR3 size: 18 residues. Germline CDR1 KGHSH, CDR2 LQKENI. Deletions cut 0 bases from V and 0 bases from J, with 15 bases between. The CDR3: CASSPPESRSSSYNEQFF. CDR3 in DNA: TGTGCCAGCTCACCACCCGAGTCGCGGTCGAGCTCCTACAATGAGCAGTTCTTC. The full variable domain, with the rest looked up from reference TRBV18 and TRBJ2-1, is NAGVMQNPRHLVRRRGQEARLRCSPMKGHSHVYWYRQLPEEGLKFMVYLQKENIIDESGMPKERFSAEFPKEGPSILRIQQVVRGDSAAYFCASSPPESRSSSYNEQFFGPGTRLTVL.

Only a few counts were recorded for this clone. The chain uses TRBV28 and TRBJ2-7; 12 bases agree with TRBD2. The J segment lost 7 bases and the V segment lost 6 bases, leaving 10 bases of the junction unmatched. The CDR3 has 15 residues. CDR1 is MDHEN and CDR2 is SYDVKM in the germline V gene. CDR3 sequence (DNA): TGTGCCAGCAGCCGACGGACTAGCGGGATTGAAGAGCAGTACTTC. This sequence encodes CASSRRTSGIEEQYF. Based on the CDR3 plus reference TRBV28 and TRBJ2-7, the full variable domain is DVKVTQSSRYLVKRTGEKVFLECVQDMDHENMFWYRQDPGLGLRLIYFSYDVKMKEKGDIPEGYSVSREKKERFSLILESASTNQTSMYLCASSRRTSGIEEQYFGPGTRLTVT.